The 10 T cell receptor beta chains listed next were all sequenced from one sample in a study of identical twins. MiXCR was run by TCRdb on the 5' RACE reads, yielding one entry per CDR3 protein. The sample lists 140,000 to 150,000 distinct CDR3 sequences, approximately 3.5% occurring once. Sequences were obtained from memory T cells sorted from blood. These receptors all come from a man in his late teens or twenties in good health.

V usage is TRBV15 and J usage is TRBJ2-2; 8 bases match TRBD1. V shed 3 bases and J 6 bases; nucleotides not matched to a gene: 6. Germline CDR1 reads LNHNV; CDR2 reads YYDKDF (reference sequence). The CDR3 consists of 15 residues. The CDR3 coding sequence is TGTGCCACCAGCAGGGTCAGGGGGCGCGCCGGGGAGCTGTTTTTT. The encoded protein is CATSRVRGRAGELFF. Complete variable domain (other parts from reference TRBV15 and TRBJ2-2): DAMVIQNPRYQVTQFGKPVTLSCSQTLNHNVMYWYQQKSSQAPKLLFHYYDKDFNNEADTPDNFQSRRPNTSFCFLDIRSPGLGDTAMYLCATSRVRGRAGELFFGEGSRLTVL.

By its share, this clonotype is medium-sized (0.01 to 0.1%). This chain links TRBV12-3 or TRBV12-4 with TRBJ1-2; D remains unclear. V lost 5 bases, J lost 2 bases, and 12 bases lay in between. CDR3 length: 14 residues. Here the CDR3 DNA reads TGTGCCAGCAGTCGCAGTACGGGCAACTATGGCTACACCTTC. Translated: CASSRSTGNYGYTF.

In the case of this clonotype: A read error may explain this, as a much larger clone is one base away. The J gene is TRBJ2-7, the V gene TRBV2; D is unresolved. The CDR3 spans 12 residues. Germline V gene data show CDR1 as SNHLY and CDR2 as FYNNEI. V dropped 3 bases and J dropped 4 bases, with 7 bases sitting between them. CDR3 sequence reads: CASSDKGYEQYF. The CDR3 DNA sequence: TGTGCCAGCAGTGATAAAGGATACGAGCAGTACTTC.

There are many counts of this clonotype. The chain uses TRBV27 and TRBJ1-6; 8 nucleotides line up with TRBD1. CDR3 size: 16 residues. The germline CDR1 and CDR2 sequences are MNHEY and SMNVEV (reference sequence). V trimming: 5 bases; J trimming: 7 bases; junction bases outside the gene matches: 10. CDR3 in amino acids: CASSPGRRGLNSPLHF. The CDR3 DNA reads TGTGCCAGCAGTCCCGGGCGCAGGGGGCTGAATTCACCCCTCCACTTT.

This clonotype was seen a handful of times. The CDR3 reads CASSQVDGGVGEQYF. As DNA, the CDR3 is TGTGCCAGCAGCCAAGTTGATGGGGGAGTGGGTGAGCAGTACTTC. This chain connects TRBV3-1 to TRBJ2-7; D may be TRBD1 or TRBD2 (5 bases each). V lost 1 base and J lost 7, with 17 bases in between. The germline V gene encodes CDR1 LGHDT and CDR2 YNNKEL (reference sequence). The CDR3 length is 15 residues.

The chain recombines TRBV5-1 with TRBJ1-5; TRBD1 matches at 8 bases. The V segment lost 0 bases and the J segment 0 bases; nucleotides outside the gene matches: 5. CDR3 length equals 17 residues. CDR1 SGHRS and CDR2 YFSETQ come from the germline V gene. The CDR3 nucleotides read TGCGCCAGCAGCTTGGCGCCGGGACAGGATAGCAATCAGCCCCAGCATTTT. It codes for CASSLAPGQDSNQPQHF.

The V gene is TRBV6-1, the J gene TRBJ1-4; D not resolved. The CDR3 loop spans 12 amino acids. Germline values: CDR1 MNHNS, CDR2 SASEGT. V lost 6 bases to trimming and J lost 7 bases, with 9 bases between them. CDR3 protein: CASRHWGEKLFF. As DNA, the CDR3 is TGTGCCAGCAGACACTGGGGTGAAAAACTGTTTTTT.

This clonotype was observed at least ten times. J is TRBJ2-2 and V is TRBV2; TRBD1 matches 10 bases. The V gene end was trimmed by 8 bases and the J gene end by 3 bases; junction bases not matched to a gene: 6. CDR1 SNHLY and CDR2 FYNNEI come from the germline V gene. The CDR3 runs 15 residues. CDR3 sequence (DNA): TGTGCCAGCTTGAAAGGGACAGGGGACACCGGGGAGCTGTTTTTT. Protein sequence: CASLKGTGDTGELFF.

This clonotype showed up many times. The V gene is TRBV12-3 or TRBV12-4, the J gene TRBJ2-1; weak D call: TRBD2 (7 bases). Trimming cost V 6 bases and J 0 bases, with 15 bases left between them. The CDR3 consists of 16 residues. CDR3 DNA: TGTGCCAGCAGCTTAACGGGGGGCAGCTCCTACAATGAGCAGTTCTTC. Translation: CASSLTGGSSYNEQFF.

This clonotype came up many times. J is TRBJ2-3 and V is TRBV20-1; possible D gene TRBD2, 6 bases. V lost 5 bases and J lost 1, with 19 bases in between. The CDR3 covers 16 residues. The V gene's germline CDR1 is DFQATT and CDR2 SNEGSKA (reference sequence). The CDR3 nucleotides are TGCAGTGCTGGTAGTCGGCTAGCGTTTGGCACAGATACGCAGTATTTT. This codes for CSAGSRLAFGTDTQYF.